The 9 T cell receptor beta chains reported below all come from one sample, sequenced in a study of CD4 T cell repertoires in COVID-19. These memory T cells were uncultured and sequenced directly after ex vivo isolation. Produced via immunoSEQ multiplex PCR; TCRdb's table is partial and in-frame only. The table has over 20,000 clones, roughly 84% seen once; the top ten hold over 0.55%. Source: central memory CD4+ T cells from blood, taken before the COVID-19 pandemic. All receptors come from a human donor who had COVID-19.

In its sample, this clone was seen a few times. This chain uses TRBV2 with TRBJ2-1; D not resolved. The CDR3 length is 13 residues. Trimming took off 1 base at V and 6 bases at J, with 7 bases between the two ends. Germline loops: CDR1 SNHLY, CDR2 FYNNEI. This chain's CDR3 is CASSEVQSNEQFF. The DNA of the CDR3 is TGTGCCAGCAGTGAAGTCCAGTCCAATGAGCAGTTCTTC.

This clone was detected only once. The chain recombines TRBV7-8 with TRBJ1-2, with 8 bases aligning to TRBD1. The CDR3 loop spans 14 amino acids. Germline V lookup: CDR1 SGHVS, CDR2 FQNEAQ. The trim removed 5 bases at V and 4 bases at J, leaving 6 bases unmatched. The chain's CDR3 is CASSGRTGLYGYTF. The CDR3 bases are TGTGCCAGCAGCGGCAGGACAGGGCTCTATGGCTACACCTTC.

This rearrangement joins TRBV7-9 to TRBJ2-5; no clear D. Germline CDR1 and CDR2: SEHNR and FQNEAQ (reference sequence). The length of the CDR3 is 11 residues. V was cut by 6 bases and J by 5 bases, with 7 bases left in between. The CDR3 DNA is TGTGCCAGCAGACCGGTCGAGACCCAGTACTTC. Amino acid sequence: CASRPVETQYF.

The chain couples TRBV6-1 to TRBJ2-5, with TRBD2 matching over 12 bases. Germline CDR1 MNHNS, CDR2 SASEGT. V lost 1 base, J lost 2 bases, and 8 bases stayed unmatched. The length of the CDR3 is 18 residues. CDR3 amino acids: CASSEVLAGGPIQETQYF. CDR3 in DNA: TGTGCCAGCAGTGAAGTACTAGCGGGGGGCCCAATACAAGAGACCCAGTACTTC.

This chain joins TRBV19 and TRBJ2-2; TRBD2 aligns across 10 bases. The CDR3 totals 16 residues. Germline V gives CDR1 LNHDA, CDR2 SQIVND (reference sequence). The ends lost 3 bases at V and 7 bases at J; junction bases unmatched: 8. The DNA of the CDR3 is TGTGCCAGTAGTATGGGCCTAGCGGGAGCAAACGGGGAGCTGTTTTTT. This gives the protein CASSMGLAGANGELFF.

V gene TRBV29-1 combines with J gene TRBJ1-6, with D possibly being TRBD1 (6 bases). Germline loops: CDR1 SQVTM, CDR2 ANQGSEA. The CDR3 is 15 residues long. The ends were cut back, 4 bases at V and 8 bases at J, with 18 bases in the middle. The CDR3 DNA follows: TGCAGCGTTGGATCCCAGGGGATGGTGGATTCACCCCTCCACTTT. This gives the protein CSVGSQGMVDSPLHF.

The CDR3 protein is CASSETGTSRNNEQFF. CDR3 sequence (DNA): TGTGCCAGCAGCGAGACCGGGACTAGCAGAAACAATGAGCAGTTCTTC. The J gene is TRBJ2-1, the V gene TRBV14, with 9 nucleotides matching TRBD2. This CDR3 is 16 amino acids long. V gave up 5 bases and J gave up 5 bases; unmatched junction bases: 10. From germline, CDR1 is SGHDN and CDR2 FVKESK.

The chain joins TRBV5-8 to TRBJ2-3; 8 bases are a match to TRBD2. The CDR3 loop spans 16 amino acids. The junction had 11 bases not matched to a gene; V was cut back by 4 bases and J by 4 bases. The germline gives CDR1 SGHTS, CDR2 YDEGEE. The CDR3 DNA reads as TGTGCCAGCAGCGTTAGCGGGACCCCGGGGGCAGATACGCAGTATTTT. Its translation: CASSVSGTPGADTQYF.

CDR3 in DNA: TGTGCCAGCAGCCCGACTGGAGATACGCAGTATTTT. This codes for CASSPTGDTQYF. The chain employs TRBV7-8 and TRBJ2-3, with D hard to call. V was clipped by 5 bases and J by 5 bases, with 8 bases between them. Germline V gene data show CDR1 as SGHVS and CDR2 as FQNEAQ. The length of the CDR3 is 12 residues.